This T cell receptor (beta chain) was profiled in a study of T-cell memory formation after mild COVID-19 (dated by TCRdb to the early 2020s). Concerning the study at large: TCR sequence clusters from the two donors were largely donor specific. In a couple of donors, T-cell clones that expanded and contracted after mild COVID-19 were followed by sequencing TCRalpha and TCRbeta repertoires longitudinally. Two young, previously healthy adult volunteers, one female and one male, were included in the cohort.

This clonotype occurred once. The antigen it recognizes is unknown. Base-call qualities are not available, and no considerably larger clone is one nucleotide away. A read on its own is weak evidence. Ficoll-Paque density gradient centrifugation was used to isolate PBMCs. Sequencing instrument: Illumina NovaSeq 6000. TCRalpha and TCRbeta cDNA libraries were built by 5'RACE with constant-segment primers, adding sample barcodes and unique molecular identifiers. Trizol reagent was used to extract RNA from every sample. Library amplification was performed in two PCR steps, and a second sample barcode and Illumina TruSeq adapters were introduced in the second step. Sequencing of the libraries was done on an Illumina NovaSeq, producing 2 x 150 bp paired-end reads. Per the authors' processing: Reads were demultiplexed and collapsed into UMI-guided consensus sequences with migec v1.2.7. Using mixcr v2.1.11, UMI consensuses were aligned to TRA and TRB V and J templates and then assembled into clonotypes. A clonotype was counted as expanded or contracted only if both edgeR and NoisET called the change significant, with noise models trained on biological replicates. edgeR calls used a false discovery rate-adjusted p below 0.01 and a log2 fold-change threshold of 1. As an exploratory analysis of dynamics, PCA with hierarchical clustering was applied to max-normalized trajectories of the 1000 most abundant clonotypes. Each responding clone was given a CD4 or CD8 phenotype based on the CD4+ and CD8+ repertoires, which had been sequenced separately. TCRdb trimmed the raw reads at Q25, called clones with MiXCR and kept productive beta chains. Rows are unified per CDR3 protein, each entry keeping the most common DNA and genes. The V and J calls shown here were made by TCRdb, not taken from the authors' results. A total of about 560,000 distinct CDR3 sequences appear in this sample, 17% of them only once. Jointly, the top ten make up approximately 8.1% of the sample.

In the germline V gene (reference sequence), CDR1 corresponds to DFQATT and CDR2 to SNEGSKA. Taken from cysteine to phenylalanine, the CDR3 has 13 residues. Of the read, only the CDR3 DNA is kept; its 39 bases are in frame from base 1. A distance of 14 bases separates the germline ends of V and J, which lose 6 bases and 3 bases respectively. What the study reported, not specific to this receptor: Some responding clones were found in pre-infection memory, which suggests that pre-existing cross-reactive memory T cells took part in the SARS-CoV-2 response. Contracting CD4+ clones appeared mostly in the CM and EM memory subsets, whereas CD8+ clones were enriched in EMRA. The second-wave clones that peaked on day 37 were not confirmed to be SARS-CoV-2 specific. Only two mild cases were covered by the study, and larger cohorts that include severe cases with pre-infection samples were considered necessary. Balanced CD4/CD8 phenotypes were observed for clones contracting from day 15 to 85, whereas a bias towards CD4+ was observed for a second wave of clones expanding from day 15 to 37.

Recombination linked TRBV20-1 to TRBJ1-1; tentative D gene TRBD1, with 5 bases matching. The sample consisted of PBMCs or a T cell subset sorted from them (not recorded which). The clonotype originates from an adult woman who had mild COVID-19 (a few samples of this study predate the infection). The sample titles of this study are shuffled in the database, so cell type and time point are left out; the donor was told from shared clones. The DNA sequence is TGCAGTGCGGGGGACGGGTGGTACACTGAAGCTTTCTTT. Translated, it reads CSAGDGWYTEAFF.